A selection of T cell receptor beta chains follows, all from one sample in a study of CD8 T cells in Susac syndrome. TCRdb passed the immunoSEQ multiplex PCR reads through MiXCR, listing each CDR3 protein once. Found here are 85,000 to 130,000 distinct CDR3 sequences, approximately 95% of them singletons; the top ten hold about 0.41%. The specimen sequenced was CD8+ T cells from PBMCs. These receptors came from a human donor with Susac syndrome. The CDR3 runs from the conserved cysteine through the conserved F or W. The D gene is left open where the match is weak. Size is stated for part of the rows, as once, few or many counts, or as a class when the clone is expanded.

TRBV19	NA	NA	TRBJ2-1	CASSIALASYNEQFF	TGTGCCAGTAGTATAGCCCTAGCCTCCTACAATGAGCAGTTCTTC
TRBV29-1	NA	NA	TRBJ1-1	CTTQRGTEAFF	TGCACCACTCAGAGGGGCACTGAAGCTTTCTTT
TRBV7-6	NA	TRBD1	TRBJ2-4	CASSTRTGRNIQYF	TGTGCCAGCAGCACAAGGACAGGGAGGAACATTCAGTACTTC
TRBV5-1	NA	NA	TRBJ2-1	CASSSNNEQFF	TGCGCCAGCAGCTCGAACAATGAGCAGTTCTTC
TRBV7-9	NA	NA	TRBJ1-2	CASTEPGAYGYTF	TGTGCCAGCACCGAACCCGGGGCCTATGGCTACACCTTC
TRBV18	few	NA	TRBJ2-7	CASSNEDSYEQYF	TGTGCCAGCTCCAACGAGGACTCCTACGAGCAGTACTTC
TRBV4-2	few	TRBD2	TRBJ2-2	CASSQGAGGTGELFF	TGTGCCAGCAGCCAAGGGGCGGGGGGCACCGGGGAGCTGTTTTTT
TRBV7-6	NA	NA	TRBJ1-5	CASSLTAALKGDQPQHF	TGTGCCAGCAGCCTGACGGCCGCCCTTAAAGGGGATCAGCCCCAGCATTTT
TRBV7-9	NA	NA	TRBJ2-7	CASSAPGHEQYF	TGTGCCAGCAGCGCCCCCGGGCACGAGCAGTACTTC
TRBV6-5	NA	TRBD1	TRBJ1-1	CASNLGQGGTEAFF	TGTGCCAGCAACTTAGGACAGGGGGGTACTGAAGCTTTCTTT
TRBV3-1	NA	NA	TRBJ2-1	CASSHLYNEQFF	TGTGCCAGCAGTCACCTCTACAATGAGCAGTTCTTC
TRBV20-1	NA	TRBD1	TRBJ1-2	CSARDSGGDVYGYTF	TGCAGTGCTAGGGATTCAGGGGGCGATGTCTATGGCTACACCTTC
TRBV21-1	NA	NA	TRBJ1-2	CASSKRQEFNYGYTF	TGTGCCAGCAGCAAACGACAGGAATTCAACTATGGCTACACCTTC
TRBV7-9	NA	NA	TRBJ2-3	CASSEGGRRTQYF	TGTGCCAGCAGCGAAGGGGGACGCAGAACGCAGTATTTT
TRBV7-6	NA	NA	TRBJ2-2	CASSRMGTGELFF	TGTGCCAGCAGCAGAATGGGAACCGGGGAGCTGTTTTTT
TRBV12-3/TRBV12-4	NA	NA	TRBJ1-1	CASSPPSWTEAFF	TGTGCCAGCAGTCCCCCATCCTGGACTGAAGCTTTCTTT
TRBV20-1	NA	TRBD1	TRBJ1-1	CSATNRGLTEAFF	TGCAGTGCTACCAACAGGGGGCTGACTGAAGCTTTCTTT
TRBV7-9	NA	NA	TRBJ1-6	CASSLYGDNSPLHF	TGTGCCAGCAGCTTGTACGGTGATAATTCACCCCTCCACTTT
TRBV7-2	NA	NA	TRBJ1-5	CASSLAGLNNQPQHF	TGTGCCAGCAGCCTAGCGGGGCTGAACAATCAGCCCCAGCATTTT
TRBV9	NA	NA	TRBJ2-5	CASGPQETQYF	TGTGCCAGCGGGCCTCAAGAGACCCAGTACTTC
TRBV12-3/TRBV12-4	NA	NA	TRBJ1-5	CASSFDGTQHF	TGTGCCAGCAGCTTTGACGGGACCCAGCATTTT
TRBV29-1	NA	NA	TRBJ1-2	CSVEGGSYGYTF	TGCAGCGTTGAGGGGGGTTCCTATGGCTACACCTTC
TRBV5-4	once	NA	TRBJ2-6	CASSLLQGVGGANVLTF	TGTGCCAGCAGCTTGCTGCAAGGGGTGGGCGGGGCCAACGTCCTGACTTTC
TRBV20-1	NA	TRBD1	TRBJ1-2	CSARFLDRVYGYTF	TGCAGTGCTAGGTTCCTAGACAGGGTCTATGGCTACACCTTC
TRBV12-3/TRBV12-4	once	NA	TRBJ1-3	CARTAHTIYF	TGTGCCAGAACTGCTCACACCATATATTTT
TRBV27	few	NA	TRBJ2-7	CASSLSGGYEQYF	TGTGCCAGCAGTTTATCGGGGGGTTACGAGCAGTACTTC
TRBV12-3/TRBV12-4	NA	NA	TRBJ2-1	CASSSTLPGQFF	TGTGCCAGCAGTTCCACCTTGCCAGGGCAGTTCTTC
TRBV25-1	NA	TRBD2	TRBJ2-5	CASSEPPGRRGGQETQYF	TGTGCCAGCAGTGAACCCCCGGGTAGACGGGGGGGGCAAGAGACCCAGTACTTC
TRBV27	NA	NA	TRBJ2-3	CASSGLESTDTQYF	TGTGCCAGCAGTGGACTGGAAAGCACAGATACGCAGTATTTT
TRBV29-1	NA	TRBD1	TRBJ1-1	CSVGDSGGTEAFF	TGCAGCGTGGGGGACAGTGGGGGCACTGAAGCTTTCTTT
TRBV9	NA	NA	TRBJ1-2	CASSPYDRRDNYGYTF	TGTGCCAGCAGCCCCTATGACAGGCGCGACAACTATGGCTACACCTTC
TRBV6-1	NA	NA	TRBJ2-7	CASSEGTVYFQQYF	TGTGCCAGCAGTGAAGGGACAGTCTACTTCCAGCAGTACTTC
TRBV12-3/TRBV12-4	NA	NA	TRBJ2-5	CASTGPGSAQYF	TGTGCCAGCACAGGACCCGGGTCCGCCCAGTACTTC
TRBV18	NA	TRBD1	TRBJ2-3	CASSPTGVADTQYF	TGTGCCAGCTCACCAACAGGGGTTGCAGATACGCAGTATTTT
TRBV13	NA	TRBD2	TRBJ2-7	CASSTGTNPHEQYF	TGTGCCAGCAGTACCGGGACTAACCCCCACGAGCAGTACTTC
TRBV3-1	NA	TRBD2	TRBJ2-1	CASSQGLAGGNEQFF	TGTGCCAGCAGCCAAGGACTAGCGGGGGGGAATGAGCAGTTCTTC
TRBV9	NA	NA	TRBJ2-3	CASSPRRTADTQYF	TGTGCCAGCAGCCCCCGCCGGACGGCAGATACGCAGTATTTT
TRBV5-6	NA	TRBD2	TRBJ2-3	CASRSGLAEPTDTQYF	TGTGCCAGCAGGAGCGGACTAGCGGAGCCCACAGATACGCAGTATTTT
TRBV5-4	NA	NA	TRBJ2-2	CASSWRGELFF	TGTGCCAGCAGCTGGAGGGGGGAGCTGTTTTTT
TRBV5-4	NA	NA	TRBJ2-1	CAGERGINEQFF	TGTGCCGGGGAGAGGGGGATCAATGAGCAGTTCTTC
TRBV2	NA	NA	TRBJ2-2	CASLRNDWGQRSTGELFF	TGTGCCAGCCTGAGGAATGACTGGGGACAAAGGTCCACCGGGGAGCTGTTTTTT
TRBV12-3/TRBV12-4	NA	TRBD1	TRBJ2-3	CASSLTGGTQYF	TGTGCCAGCAGTTTAACAGGGGGTACGCAGTATTTT
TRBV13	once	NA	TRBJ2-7	CASSWGPRAQEQYF	TGTGCCAGCAGTTGGGGGCCGCGAGCACAGGAGCAGTACTTC
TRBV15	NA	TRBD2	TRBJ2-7	CATSRGTSPSYEQYF	TGTGCCACCAGCAGAGGGACTAGTCCCTCCTACGAGCAGTACTTC
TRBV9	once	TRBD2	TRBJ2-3	CASSDPGLGVDTQYF	TGTGCCAGCAGCGACCCGGGACTAGGAGTAGATACGCAGTATTTT
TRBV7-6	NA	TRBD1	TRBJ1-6	CASSSRGQGYDSPLHF	TGTGCCAGCAGCTCAAGGGGACAGGGGTATGATTCACCCCTCCACTTT
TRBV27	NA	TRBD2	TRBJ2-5	CASGGGGGETQYF	TGTGCCAGCGGGGGCGGGGGGGGAGAGACCCAGTACTTC
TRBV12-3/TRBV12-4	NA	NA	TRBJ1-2	CASSPTAYGYTF	TGTGCCAGCAGTCCGACAGCCTATGGCTACACCTTC